This TCR beta chain came from a study of blood T cells in healthy people across ages. V lost 5 bases and J lost 7, with 11 bases in between. The CDR3 has 13 residues. Germline V gene lookup returns CDR1 KGHSH and CDR2 LQKENI. Combining a sample-barcoded 5' primer with a J-beta primer mix, a second PCR ran for roughly 7 to 12 cycles. TCRdb fed the 5' RACE reads into MiXCR, producing one record per CDR3 protein. Here the sample spans more than 500,000 distinct CDR3 sequences, around 27% being singletons. This sample was shared with a second study, whose subject was T cells of mothers and their children.

The clonotype was recovered from a boy between 2 and 10 years old in good health. This chain joins TRBV18 and TRBJ2-2; D is undetermined. The specimen was blood. The CDR3 DNA follows: TGTGCCAGCTCAACTGGGGTCGACGGGGAGCTGTTTTTT. Translation gives CASSTGVDGELFF.